The rows below give T cell receptor beta chains drawn from one sample of a study of blood T cell repertoires in COVID-19. Sequencing was performed with immunoSEQ multiplex PCR; in TCRdb, only in-frame clones are kept and a portion is missing. The data contain about 75,000 clones, 90% of them singletons. Input material: peripheral blood. The origin of the receptors is a human donor in a cohort sampled during active COVID-19. The CDR3 runs from the conserved cysteine through the conserved F or W. D genes are given only for firm matches. Clone size is stated in some rows and not others, as once, few, many or a class when expanded.

>-|-|TRBJ2-2|TRBV29-1
TGCAGCGTTGAAACGGACACCGGGGAGCTGTTTTTT
CSVETDTGELFF
>medium-sized|-|TRBJ2-7|TRBV28
TGTGCCAGCAGTTTATTTACCTGGTCTTTGACAGGCCCTTCCTACGAGCAGTACTTC
CASSLFTWSLTGPSYEQYF
>-|TRBD2|TRBJ2-1|TRBV28
TGTGCCAGCAGTTTATACTGGACTAGCGGGAGCTCAGGTAATGAGCAGTTCTTC
CASSLYWTSGSSGNEQFF
>-|-|TRBJ1-2|TRBV5-1
TGCGCCAGCAGTAATGATGGGGGCGGCTATGGCTACACCTTC
CASSNDGGGYGYTF
>-|TRBD2|TRBJ2-7|TRBV7-2
TGTGCCAGCAGCCCAAAGCGGGGGGTTGGCGAGCAGTACTTC
CASSPKRGVGEQYF
>-|TRBD1|TRBJ1-6|TRBV19
TGTGCCAGTAGAACAGGGGACTTCTATAATTCACCCCTCCACTTT
CASRTGDFYNSPLHF
>few|-|TRBJ2-2|TRBV6-4
TGTGCCAGCAGTGTGAGAGCCCGGTTTGGGGAGCTGTTTTTT
CASSVRARFGELFF
>-|TRBD1|TRBJ2-2|TRBV9
TGTGCCAGCACCTATACAGGGGGCAACACCGGGGAGCTGTTTTTT
CASTYTGGNTGELFF
>-|-|TRBJ1-1|TRBV3-1/TRBV3-2
TGTGCCAGCAGCCAAAGAGCAGGGACACCGAACACTGAAGCTTTCTTT
CASSQRAGTPNTEAFF
>-|-|TRBJ2-1|TRBV10-1
TGCGCCAGCAGTGAAGCGGGTAGCTCCTACAATGAGCAGTTCTTC
CASSEAGSSYNEQFF
>-|-|TRBJ2-3|TRBV5-8
TGTGCCAGCAGCTTCAATCCTTACCCAGTCTTT
CASSFNPYPVF
>once|TRBD2|TRBJ2-7|TRBV5-1
TGCGCCAGCAGCCCCAAGGAGCGGGGGCTCTCCTACGAGCAGTACTTC
CASSPKERGLSYEQYF
>-|TRBD1|TRBJ2-5|TRBV6-2/TRBV6-3
TGTGCCAGCAGTTACGTTCCGGACAGGGGTAAAAAAGAGACCCAGTACTTC
CASSYVPDRGKKETQYF
>-|-|TRBJ2-5|TRBV19
TGTGCCAGTCGGAGGATGGGGGCAGGCGAGACCCAGTACTTC
CASRRMGAGETQYF
>-|-|TRBJ2-3|TRBV27
TGTGCCAGCAGACTACGCTGGGGGGGCCCAGATACGCAGTATTTT
CASRLRWGGPDTQYF
>-|-|TRBJ1-2|TRBV13
TGTGCCAGCAGACCATTGAGGGCGGGGTCCGCACCCTATGGCTACACCTTC
CASRPLRAGSAPYGYTF
>-|-|TRBJ1-5|TRBV7-9
TGTGCCAGCAGCATAGGACAGCTCAATCAGCCCCAGCATTTT
CASSIGQLNQPQHF
>-|-|TRBJ1-1|TRBV3-1/TRBV3-2
TGTGCCAGCAGCGCCAGGACAGTTCGCACTGAAGCTTTCTTT
CASSARTVRTEAFF
>-|-|TRBJ2-5|TRBV11-2
TGTGCCAGCAGCCCAGGACACGTACAAGAGACCCAGTACTTC
CASSPGHVQETQYF
>-|-|TRBJ1-1|TRBV5-1
TGCGCCAGCAGCACTGGGACTCCCGCGACTGAAGCTTTCTTT
CASSTGTPATEAFF
>-|-|TRBJ1-1|TRBV9
TGTGCCAGCAGCGTAGTACAGGGTGGGGAAGCTTTCTTT
CASSVVQGGEAFF
>-|TRBD1|TRBJ1-1|TRBV19
TGTGCCAGTAGTCGGCGGAGTTACGGGGACAGGGGGCGCACTGAAGCTTTCTTT
CASSRRSYGDRGRTEAFF
>-|TRBD1|TRBJ2-3|TRBV3-1/TRBV3-2
TGTGCCAGCAGCTACTTACAGGGGGATACGCAGTATTTT
CASSYLQGDTQYF
>-|-|TRBJ2-1|TRBV7-2
TGTGCCACCCCCCTCGTGGTGGGGGGGCAGTACAATGAGCAGTTCTTC
CATPLVVGGQYNEQFF
>-|TRBD2|TRBJ2-5|TRBV3-1/TRBV3-2
TGTGCCAGCAGCCCTGGGACTAGCGGGATAACGACCCAGTACTTC
CASSPGTSGITTQYF
>-|TRBD1|TRBJ1-2|TRBV6-6
TGTGCCAGCATCCCAACCGGGACAGGGGGTGGCTATGGCTACACCTTC
CASIPTGTGGGYGYTF
>-|TRBD2|TRBJ2-7|TRBV7-2
TGTGCCAGCAGCTTAGGCCTAGCGGCACTCTCCTACGAGCAGTACTTC
CASSLGLAALSYEQYF
>-|-|TRBJ2-6|TRBV30
TGTGCCTGGAGTGTTCCGTCTTACTCTGGGGCCAACGTCCTGACTTTC
CAWSVPSYSGANVLTF
>-|-|TRBJ1-4|TRBV6-5
TGTGCCAGCACCCGAGATGCAACTAATGAAAAACTGTTTTTT
CASTRDATNEKLFF
>-|-|TRBJ2-2|TRBV6-5
TGTGCCAGCAGTCTAGGGGAGCTGTTTTTT
CASSLGELFF
>-|-|TRBJ1-4|TRBV28
TGTGCCAGCAGATCGACATCCCGACTGTTTTTT
CASRSTSRLFF
>-|-|TRBJ2-5|TRBV7-2
TGTGCCAGCAGCCCAGGATCTGAGCGGCGCCAAGAGACCCAGTACTTC
CASSPGSERRQETQYF
>-|TRBD1|TRBJ1-3|TRBV7-2
TGTGCCAGCAGCCTCCGACAGGGGGCCGCTGGAAACACCATATATTTT
CASSLRQGAAGNTIYF
>-|TRBD1|TRBJ2-5|TRBV5-6
TGTGCCAGCAGCTTGGCCAATACAGGGGGGACCCAGTACTTC
CASSLANTGGTQYF
>-|TRBD1|TRBJ1-5|TRBV4-3
TGCGCCAGCAGCCTACTTAACAGGGGCCAGCCCCAGCATTTT
CASSLLNRGQPQHF
>-|-|TRBJ2-7|TRBV3-1/TRBV3-2
TGTGCCAGCAGCCAAGGGGCCAGAACCTACGAGCAGTACTTC
CASSQGARTYEQYF
>-|-|TRBJ2-7|TRBV9
TGTGCCAGCAGCGAGGGTGTAGGGTTAGCGAGCGAGCAGTACTTC
CASSEGVGLASEQYF
>-|TRBD2|TRBJ2-2|TRBV5-1
TGCGCCAGCAGCAGGACTAGCGTAGACACCGGGGAGCTGTTTTTT
CASSRTSVDTGELFF
>-|TRBD2|TRBJ2-5|TRBV7-2
TGTGCCAGCAGCTTAGCGTTGGGACTAGCGGGAGGGGAGACCCAGTACTTC
CASSLALGLAGGETQYF
>once|-|TRBJ2-6|TRBV27
TGTGCCAGCAGTTTATGGGGGGACAGAGACTCTGGGGCCAACGTCCTGACTTTC
CASSLWGDRDSGANVLTF
>-|-|TRBJ1-1|TRBV6-5
TGTGCCAGCAGCAGACAGCCCTTTGAAGCTTTCTTT
CASSRQPFEAFF
>-|-|TRBJ2-2|TRBV7-3
TGTGCCAGCAGCTCCACCGGACGGGGGACCGGGGAGCTGTTTTTT
CASSSTGRGTGELFF
>-|TRBD1|TRBJ1-6|TRBV19
TGTGCCAGTAGTCCCCAACAGGGGGATGGTTCACCCCTCCACTTT
CASSPQQGDGSPLHF
>-|TRBD1|TRBJ1-2|TRBV20-1
TGCAGTGCTAGATCGGACAGGGGCTACACCTTC
CSARSDRGYTF
>-|-|TRBJ2-1|TRBV7-9
TGTGCCGTCACACCGGGACTGGCCTCCTACAATGAGCAGTTCTTC
CAVTPGLASYNEQFF
>-|-|TRBJ2-1|TRBV28
TGTGCCAGCAGTTTGGGGGGTAGCTCCTACAATGAGCAGTTCTTC
CASSLGGSSYNEQFF
>-|-|TRBJ1-1|TRBV11-2
TGTGCCAGCAGCCCTTCTCTGGGGCGGAACACTGAAGCTTTCTTT
CASSPSLGRNTEAFF
>-|-|TRBJ2-5|TRBV7-7
TGTGCCAGCAGCTTACAGGACTTGGCGGGGGAGACCCAGTACTTC
CASSLQDLAGETQYF
>once|TRBD2|TRBJ2-1|TRBV18
TGTGCCAGCTCACCACCTGACGGACTAGCGGGGAGCTCCTACAATGAGCAGTTCTTC
CASSPPDGLAGSSYNEQFF
>-|-|TRBJ1-1|TRBV4-3
TGCGCCAGCAGCCAAGATCAGGGTCCCCACACTGAAGCTTTCTTT
CASSQDQGPHTEAFF
>-|TRBD2|TRBJ2-7|TRBV11-2
TGTGCCAGCAGCTTAAGACTAGCGGACCTTTACTACGAGCAGTACTTC
CASSLRLADLYYEQYF
>-|-|TRBJ1-4|TRBV10-3
TGTGCCATCAGTGTCGCGGGAGGTGAAAAACTGTTTTTT
CAISVAGGEKLFF
>-|-|TRBJ2-1|TRBV4-3
TGCGCCAGCAGTGGGGGGGCACGGAATGAGCAGTTCTTC
CASSGGARNEQFF
>once|-|TRBJ2-7|TRBV10-3
TGTGCCATCTCCCTGGAGGTAGGGGAGCAGTACTTC
CAISLEVGEQYF
>-|TRBD2|TRBJ2-7|TRBV5-1
TGCGCCAGCAGCTTGGCTGGCGGGAGCGGATACGAGCAGTACTTC
CASSLAGGSGYEQYF